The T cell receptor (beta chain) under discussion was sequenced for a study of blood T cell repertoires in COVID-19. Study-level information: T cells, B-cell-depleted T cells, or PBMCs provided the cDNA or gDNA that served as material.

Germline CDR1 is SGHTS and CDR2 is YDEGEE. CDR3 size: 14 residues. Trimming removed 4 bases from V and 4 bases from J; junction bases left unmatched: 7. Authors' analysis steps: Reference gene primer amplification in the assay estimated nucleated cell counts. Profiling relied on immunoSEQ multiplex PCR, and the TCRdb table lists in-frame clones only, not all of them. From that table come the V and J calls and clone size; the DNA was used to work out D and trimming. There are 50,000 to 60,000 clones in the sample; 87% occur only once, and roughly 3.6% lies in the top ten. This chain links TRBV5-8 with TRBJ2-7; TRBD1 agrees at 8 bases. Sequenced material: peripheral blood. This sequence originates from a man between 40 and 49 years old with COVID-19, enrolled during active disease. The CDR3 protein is CASSRSGGLYEQYF. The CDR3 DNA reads TGTGCCAGCAGCCGTTCAGGGGGCTTATACGAGCAGTACTTC.